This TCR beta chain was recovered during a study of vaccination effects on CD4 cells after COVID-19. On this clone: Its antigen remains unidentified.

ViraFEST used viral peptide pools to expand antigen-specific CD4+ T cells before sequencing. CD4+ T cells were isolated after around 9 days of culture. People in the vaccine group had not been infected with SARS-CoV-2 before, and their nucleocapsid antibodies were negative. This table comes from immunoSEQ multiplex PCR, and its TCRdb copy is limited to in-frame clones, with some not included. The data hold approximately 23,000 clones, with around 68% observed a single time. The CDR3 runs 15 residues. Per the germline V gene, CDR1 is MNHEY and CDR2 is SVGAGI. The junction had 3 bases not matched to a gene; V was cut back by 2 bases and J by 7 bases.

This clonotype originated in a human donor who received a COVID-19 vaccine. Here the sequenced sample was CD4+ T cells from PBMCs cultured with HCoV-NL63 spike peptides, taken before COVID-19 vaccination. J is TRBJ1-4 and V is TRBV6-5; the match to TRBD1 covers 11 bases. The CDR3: CASSYGTGGSEKLFF. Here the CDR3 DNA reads TGTGCCAGCAGTTACGGGACAGGGGGGAGTGAAAAACTGTTTTTT.